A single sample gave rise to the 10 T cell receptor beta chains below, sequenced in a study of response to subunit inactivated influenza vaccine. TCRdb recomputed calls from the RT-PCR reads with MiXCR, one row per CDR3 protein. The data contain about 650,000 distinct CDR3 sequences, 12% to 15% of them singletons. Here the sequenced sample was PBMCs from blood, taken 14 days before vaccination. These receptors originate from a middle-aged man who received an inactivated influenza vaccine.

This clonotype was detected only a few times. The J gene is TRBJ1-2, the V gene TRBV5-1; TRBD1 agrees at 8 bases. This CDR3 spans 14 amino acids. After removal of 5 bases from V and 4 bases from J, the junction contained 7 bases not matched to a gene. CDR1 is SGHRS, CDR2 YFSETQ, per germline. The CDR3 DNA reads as TGCGCCAGCAGGCCCGGACAGGGAGGCTATGGCTACACCTTC. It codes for CASRPGQGGYGYTF.

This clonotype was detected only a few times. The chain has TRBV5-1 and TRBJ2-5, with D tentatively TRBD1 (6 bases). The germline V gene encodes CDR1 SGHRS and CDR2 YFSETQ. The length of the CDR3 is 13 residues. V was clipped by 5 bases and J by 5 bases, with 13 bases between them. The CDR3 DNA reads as TGCGCCAGCAGAAAGGGGGAAAGGGAGACCCAGTACTTC. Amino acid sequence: CASRKGERETQYF.

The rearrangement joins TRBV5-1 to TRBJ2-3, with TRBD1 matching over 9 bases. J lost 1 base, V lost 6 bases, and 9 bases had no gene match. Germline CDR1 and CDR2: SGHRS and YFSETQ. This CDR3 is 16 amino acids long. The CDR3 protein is CASTRDRAWGTDTQYF. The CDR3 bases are TGCGCCAGCACCCGGGACAGGGCTTGGGGCACAGATACGCAGTATTTT. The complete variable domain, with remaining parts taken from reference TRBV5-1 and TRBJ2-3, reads KAGVTQTPRYLIKTRGQQVTLSCSPISGHRSVSWYQQTPGQGLQFLFEYFSETQRNKGNFPGRFSGRQFSNSRSEMNVSTLELGDSALYLCASTRDRAWGTDTQYFGPGTRLTVL.

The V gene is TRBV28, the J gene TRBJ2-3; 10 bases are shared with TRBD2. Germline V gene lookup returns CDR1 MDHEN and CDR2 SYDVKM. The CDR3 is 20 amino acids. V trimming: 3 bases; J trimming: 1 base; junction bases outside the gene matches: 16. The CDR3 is CASSFRSSGSAIFGTDTQYF. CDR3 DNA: TGTGCCAGCAGTTTCCGGTCTAGCGGGAGCGCCATCTTCGGCACAGATACGCAGTATTTT. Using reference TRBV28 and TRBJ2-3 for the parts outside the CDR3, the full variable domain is DVKVTQSSRYLVKRTGEKVFLECVQDMDHENMFWYRQDPGLGLRLIYFSYDVKMKEKGDIPEGYSVSREKKERFSLILESASTNQTSMYLCASSFRSSGSAIFGTDTQYFGPGTRLTVL.

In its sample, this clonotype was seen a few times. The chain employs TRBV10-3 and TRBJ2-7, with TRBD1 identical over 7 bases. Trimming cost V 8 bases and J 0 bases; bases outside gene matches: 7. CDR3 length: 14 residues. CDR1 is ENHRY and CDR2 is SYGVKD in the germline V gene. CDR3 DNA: TGTGCCATCCGGCAGGGGGTCACCTCCTACGAGCAGTACTTC. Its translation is CAIRQGVTSYEQYF.

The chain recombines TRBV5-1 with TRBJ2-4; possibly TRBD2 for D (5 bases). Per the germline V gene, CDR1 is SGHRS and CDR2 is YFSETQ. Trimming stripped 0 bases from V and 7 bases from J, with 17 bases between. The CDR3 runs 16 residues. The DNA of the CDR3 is TGCGCCAGCAGCTTGGGGGCGTTCGGACGGAGGAACATTCAGTACTTC. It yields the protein CASSLGAFGRRNIQYF.

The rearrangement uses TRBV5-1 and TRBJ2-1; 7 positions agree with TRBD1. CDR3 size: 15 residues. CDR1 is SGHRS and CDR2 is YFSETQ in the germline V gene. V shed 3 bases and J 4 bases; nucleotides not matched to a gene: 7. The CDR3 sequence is CASSSYRQGYNEQFF. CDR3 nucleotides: TGCGCCAGCAGCTCCTATCGACAGGGATACAATGAGCAGTTCTTC.

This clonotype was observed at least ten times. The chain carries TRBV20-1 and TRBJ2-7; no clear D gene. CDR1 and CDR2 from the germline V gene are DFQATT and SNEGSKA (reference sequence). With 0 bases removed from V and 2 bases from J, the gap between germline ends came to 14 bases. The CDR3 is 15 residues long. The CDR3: CSARDPAGSTYEQYF. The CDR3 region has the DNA TGCAGTGCTAGAGATCCTGCAGGATCGACCTACGAGCAGTACTTC.

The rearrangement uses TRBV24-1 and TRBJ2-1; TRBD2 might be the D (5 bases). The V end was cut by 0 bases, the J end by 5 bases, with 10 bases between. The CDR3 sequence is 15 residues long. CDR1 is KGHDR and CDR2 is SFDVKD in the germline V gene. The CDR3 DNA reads TGTGCCACCAGTGATTTGTATCCGGGAAACAATGAGCAGTTCTTC. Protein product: CATSDLYPGNNEQFF.

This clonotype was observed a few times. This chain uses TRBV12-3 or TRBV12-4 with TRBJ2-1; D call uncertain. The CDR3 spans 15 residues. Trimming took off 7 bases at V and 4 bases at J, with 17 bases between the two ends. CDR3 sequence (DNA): TGTGCCAGCACCCCCGATGGAGACTGGTACAATGAGCAGTTCTTC. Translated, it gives CASTPDGDWYNEQFF.